The present T cell receptor (beta chain) was sequenced within a study of blood T cell repertoires in COVID-19. Background on the study: COVID-19 samples collected from the United States, Italy and Spain covered acute and convalescent phases. The analysed material was cDNA or gDNA that came from T cells, B-cell-depleted T cells, or PBMCs.

Study processing details: Amplification with reference gene primers provided the estimates of nucleated cell counts. Here immunoSEQ multiplex PCR was the method, and the copy in TCRdb shows in-frame clones only, minus some. The DNA was the basis for D and trimming; V, J and clone size are from that table. The table shows over 300,000 clones, with almost 85% occurring only once. Germline V gene data show CDR1 as WSHSY and CDR2 as SAAADI. V gave up 6 bases and J gave up 3 bases, with 18 bases separating them. The CDR3 consists of 15 residues. This TCR was recovered from a human donor in a cohort sampled during active COVID-19. The rearrangement joins TRBV10-2 to TRBJ2-7; a possible D gene is TRBD2 (6 bases). The source material was peripheral blood. CDR3 in DNA: TGCGCCAGCAGCGATTCCCCTCGGGGGTTCTACGAGCAGTACTTC. Translated, it gives CASSDSPRGFYEQYF.